Listed below are T cell receptor beta chains from one sample, sequenced in a study of regulatory T cells in long-lasting Graves disease. TCRdb reprocessed the multiplex PCR reads with MiXCR, giving one entry per CDR3 protein. The data contain fewer than 450,000 distinct CDR3 sequences, around a quarter of them singletons. The sequences come from peripheral blood mononuclear cells (PBMCs), collected when the disease was refractory, from a patient treated with antithyroid drugs. The receptors were sampled from a female donor with Graves disease. The CDR3 runs from the conserved cysteine through the conserved F or W. Each record gives: V gene, J gene, CDR3 length, clone size, D gene, CDR3 protein. A D gene is named only where the DNA matches it firmly. Size is omitted from some rows. Given values are once, few, many or a class for expanded clones.

TRBV7-2,TRBJ2-5,15,many,NA,CASSWTVGRGETQYF
TRBV3-1,TRBJ2-1,15,NA,TRBD2,CASSLLAGGYNEQFF
TRBV6-2/TRBV6-3,TRBJ1-3,15,NA,TRBD1,CASSEILDRRNTIYF
TRBV6-1,TRBJ2-7,15,few,NA,CASRPHGGGQDEQYF
TRBV7-2,TRBJ2-4,15,NA,NA,CASSLDAGWGNIQYF
TRBV20-1,TRBJ1-6,16,once,TRBD1,CSAREETGTSYSPLHF
TRBV6-9,TRBJ1-5,17,NA,NA,CASSFGSVDRFSQPQHF
TRBV5-1,TRBJ2-2,15,many,TRBD1,CASSPGTANTGELFF
TRBV7-2,TRBJ2-3,15,NA,NA,CASSLPGTTTDTQYF
TRBV7-9,TRBJ1-4,15,NA,NA,CASSKSGQPNEKLFF
TRBV3-1,TRBJ1-1,14,few,TRBD1,CASSQLTGGTEAFF
TRBV7-6,TRBJ1-3,16,few,NA,CASSLMAGSSGNTIYF
TRBV20-1,TRBJ1-6,15,few,TRBD1,CSATLRDSYNSPLHF
TRBV20-1,TRBJ2-5,13,few,NA,CSALRQGGETQYF
TRBV29-1,TRBJ2-2,13,NA,TRBD1,CSGGQGNTGELFF
TRBV20-1,TRBJ2-5,13,many,TRBD1,CSARGTGRETQYF
TRBV9,TRBJ1-3,16,many,NA,CASSVATAGAGNTIYF
TRBV6-2/TRBV6-3,TRBJ1-3,14,NA,NA,CASRPTVVGNTIYF
TRBV7-8,TRBJ2-4,15,few,NA,CASSLAVGTKNIQYF
TRBV11-2,TRBJ2-5,15,many,NA,CASSLWTGYQETQYF
TRBV5-1,TRBJ1-2,14,NA,TRBD1,CASSLGQGYYGYTF
TRBV20-1,TRBJ1-2,12,few,NA,CSARPRAHGYTF